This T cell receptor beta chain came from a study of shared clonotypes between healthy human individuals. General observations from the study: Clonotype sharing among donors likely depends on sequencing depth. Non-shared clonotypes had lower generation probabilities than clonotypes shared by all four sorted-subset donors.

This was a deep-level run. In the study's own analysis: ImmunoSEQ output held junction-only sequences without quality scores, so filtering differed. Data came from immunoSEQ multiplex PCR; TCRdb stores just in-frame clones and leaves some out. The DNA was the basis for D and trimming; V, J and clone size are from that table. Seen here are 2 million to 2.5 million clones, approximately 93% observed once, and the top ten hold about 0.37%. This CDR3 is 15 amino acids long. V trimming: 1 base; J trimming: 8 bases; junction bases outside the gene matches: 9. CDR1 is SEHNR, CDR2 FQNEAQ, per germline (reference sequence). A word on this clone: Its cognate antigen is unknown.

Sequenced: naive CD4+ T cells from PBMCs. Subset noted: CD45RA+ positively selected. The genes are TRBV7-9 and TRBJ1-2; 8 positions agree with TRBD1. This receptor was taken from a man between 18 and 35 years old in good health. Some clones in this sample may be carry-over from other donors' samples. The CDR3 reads CASSLGTGQLLGYTF. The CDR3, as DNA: TGTGCCAGCAGCTTAGGGACAGGGCAACTACTCGGCTACACCTTC.